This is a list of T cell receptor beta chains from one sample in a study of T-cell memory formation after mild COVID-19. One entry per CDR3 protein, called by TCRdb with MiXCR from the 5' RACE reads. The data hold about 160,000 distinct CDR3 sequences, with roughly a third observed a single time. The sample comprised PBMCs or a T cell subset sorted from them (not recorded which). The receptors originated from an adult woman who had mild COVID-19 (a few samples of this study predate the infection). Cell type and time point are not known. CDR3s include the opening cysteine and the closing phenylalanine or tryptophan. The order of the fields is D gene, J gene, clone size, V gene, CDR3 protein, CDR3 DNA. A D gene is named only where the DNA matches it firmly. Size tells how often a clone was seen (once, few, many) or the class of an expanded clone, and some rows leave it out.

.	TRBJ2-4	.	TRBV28	CASSSPSAAKNIQYF	TGTGCCAGCAGTTCTCCGTCGGCAGCTAAAAACATTCAGTACTTC
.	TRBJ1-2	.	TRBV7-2	CASSSISSVDYTF	TGTGCCAGCAGCTCCATCAGTTCGGTTGACTACACCTTC
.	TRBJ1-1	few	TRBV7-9	CASSLRATGTEAFF	TGTGCCAGCAGCTTAAGGGCTACCGGGACAGAAGCTTTCTTT
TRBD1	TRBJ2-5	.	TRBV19	CASSLGQEMYQETQYF	TGTGCCAGTAGTCTTGGACAGGAGATGTACCAAGAGACCCAGTACTTC
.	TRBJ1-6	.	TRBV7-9	CASSSQGLQSPLHF	TGTGCCAGCAGCTCACAGGGTTTACAGTCACCCCTCCACTTT
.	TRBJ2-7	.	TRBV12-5	CASGAYEQYF	TGTGCTAGTGGTGCCTACGAGCAGTACTTC
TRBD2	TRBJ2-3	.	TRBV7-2	CASSPGLARQDTQYF	TGTGCCAGCAGCCCGGGACTAGCGCGGCAAGATACGCAGTATTTT
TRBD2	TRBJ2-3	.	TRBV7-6	CASSTVAGTSTDTQYF	TGTGCCAGCAGCACCGTAGCGGGGACGAGCACAGATACGCAGTATTTT
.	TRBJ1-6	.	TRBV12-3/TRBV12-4	CASSSGLSASPLHF	TGTGCCAGCAGCTCAGGGCTTTCGGCTTCACCCCTCCACTTT
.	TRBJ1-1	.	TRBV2	CASSIQNTEAFF	TGTGCCAGCAGTATACAGAACACTGAAGCTTTCTTT
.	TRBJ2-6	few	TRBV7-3	CASSPSAGANVLTF	TGTGCCAGCAGCCCCTCGGCTGGGGCCAACGTCCTGACTTTC
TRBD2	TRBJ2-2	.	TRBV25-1	CATSSGSNTGELFF	TGTGCCACCTCTAGCGGGTCGAACACCGGGGAGCTGTTTTTT
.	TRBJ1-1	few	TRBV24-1	CATRDTKDGTEAFF	TGTGCCACCAGGGACACAAAAGATGGTACTGAAGCTTTCTTT
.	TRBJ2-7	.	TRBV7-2	CASSITGTLSYEQYF	TGTGCCAGCAGCATCACCGGGACCCTCAGCTACGAGCAGTACTTC
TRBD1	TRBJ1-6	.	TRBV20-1	CSARVGADRGGLYNSPLHF	TGCAGTGCTCGAGTGGGGGCGGACAGGGGAGGATTGTATAATTCACCCCTCCACTTT
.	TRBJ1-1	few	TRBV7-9	CASSLEMVLEAFF	TGTGCCAGCAGCTTAGAGATGGTACTAGAAGCTTTCTTT
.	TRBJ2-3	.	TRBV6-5	CASSLLGGNPDTQYF	TGTGCCAGCAGCCTCCTCGGAGGCAACCCAGATACGCAGTATTTT
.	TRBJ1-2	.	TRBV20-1	CSARDLGGAEGYTF	TGCAGTGCTAGAGATCTTGGGGGCGCAGAAGGCTACACCTTC
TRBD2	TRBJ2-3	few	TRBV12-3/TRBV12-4	CASSFAGVRDTQYF	TGTGCCAGCAGTTTTGCGGGGGTGAGGGATACGCAGTATTTT
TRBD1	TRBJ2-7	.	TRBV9	CASSVGGTVSEQYF	TGTGCCAGCAGCGTCGGTGGGACAGTATCCGAGCAGTACTTC
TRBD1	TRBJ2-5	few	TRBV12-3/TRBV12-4	CASSPTGDVTQYF	TGTGCCAGCAGCCCGACAGGGGATGTGACCCAGTACTTC
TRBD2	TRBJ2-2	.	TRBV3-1	CASRLGTTNTGELFF	TGTGCCAGCAGGCTCGGGACTACGAACACCGGGGAGCTGTTTTTT
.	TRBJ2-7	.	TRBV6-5	CASSLRGDGYEQYF	TGTGCCAGCAGCCTCCGTGGGGATGGATACGAGCAGTACTTC
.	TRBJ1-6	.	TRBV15	CATSTPTGGRGFRSPLHF	TGTGCCACCAGCACTCCAACTGGAGGGCGGGGGTTTCGTTCACCCCTCCACTTT
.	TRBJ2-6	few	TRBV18	CASSLYRIQDSGANVLTF	TGTGCCAGCTCACTATATCGAATCCAAGACTCTGGGGCCAACGTCCTGACTTTC
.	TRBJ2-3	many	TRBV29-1	CSVGLPDTQYF	TGCAGCGTTGGACTACCAGATACGCAGTATTTT
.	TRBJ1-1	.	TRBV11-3	CASSLGDYTEAFF	TGTGCCAGCAGCTTAGGGGATTACACTGAAGCTTTCTTT
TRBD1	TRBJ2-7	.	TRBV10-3	CAISALGQYYEQYF	TGTGCCATCAGTGCGCTGGGACAGTACTACGAGCAGTACTTC
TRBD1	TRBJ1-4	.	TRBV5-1	CASSFGQGGEKLFF	TGCGCCAGCAGCTTCGGACAGGGGGGTGAAAAACTGTTTTTT
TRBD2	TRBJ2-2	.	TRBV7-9	CASSRGDTGELFF	TGTGCCAGCAGCCGGGGGGACACCGGGGAGCTGTTTTTT
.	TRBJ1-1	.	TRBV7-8	CASSLARAAMNTEAFF	TGTGCCAGCAGCTTAGCGAGGGCAGCAATGAACACTGAAGCTTTCTTT
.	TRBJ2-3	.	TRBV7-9	CASSQPGGTDTQYF	TGTGCCAGCAGTCAACCGGGGGGCACAGATACGCAGTATTTT
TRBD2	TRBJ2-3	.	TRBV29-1	CSVQGLAGGTDTQYF	TGCAGCGTCCAGGGACTAGCGGGAGGTACAGATACGCAGTATTTT
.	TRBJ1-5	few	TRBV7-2	CASSLETGRERQPQHF	TGTGCCAGCAGCTTGGAGACAGGACGAGAGAGACAGCCCCAGCATTTT
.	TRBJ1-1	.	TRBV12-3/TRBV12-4	CASSLGAGIYFF	TGTGCCAGCAGTTTAGGAGCCGGGATTTATTTCTTT
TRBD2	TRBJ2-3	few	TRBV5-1	CASGLAGCTDTQYF	TGCGCCAGCGGACTAGCGGGATGCACAGATACGCAGTATTTT
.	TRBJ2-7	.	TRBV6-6	CASSYSRTDYGTSLEQYF	TGTGCCAGCAGTTACTCTCGAACGGATTATGGAACTTCGCTCGAGCAGTACTTC
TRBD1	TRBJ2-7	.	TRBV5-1	CASSSGQGNEQYF	TGCGCCAGCAGCTCGGGACAGGGGAACGAGCAGTACTTC
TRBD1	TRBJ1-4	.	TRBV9	CASSVAPGQRANEKLFF	TGTGCCAGCAGCGTAGCCCCGGGACAGAGGGCGAATGAAAAACTGTTTTTT
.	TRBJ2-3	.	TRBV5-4	CASSLEDSRADTQYF	TGTGCCAGCAGCTTGGAAGACAGCAGGGCGGATACGCAGTATTTT
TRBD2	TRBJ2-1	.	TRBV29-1	CSVDLPGGGNEQFF	TGCAGCGTTGATCTCCCGGGAGGGGGGAATGAGCAGTTCTTC
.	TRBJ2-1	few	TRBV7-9	CASSLAPDSTRHNEQFF	TGTGCCAGCAGCTTGGCTCCGGACAGCACCCGCCACAATGAGCAGTTCTTC
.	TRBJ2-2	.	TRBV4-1	CASSRGAQTGELFF	TGCGCCAGCAGCCGGGGGGCTCAGACCGGGGAGCTGTTTTTT
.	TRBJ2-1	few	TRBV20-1	CSASDQRTDYNEQFF	TGCAGTGCTAGCGATCAAAGGACGGACTACAATGAGCAGTTCTTC
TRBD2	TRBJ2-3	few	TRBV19	CASSLDGGSTDTQYF	TGTGCCAGTAGTCTAGACGGGGGGAGCACAGATACGCAGTATTTT
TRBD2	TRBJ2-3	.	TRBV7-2	CASSPSGMVDTQYF	TGTGCCAGCAGCCCTAGCGGGATGGTGGATACGCAGTATTTT
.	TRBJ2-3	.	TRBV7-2	CASSLTPGYSTDTQYF	TGTGCCAGCAGCTTAACCCCCGGGTATAGCACAGATACGCAGTATTTT
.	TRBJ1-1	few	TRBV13	CASSPWAHYEAFF	TGTGCCAGCAGCCCGTGGGCCCACTACGAAGCTTTCTTT
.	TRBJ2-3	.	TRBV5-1	CASKEGTHTDTQYF	TGCGCCAGCAAGGAGGGAACGCACACAGATACGCAGTATTTT
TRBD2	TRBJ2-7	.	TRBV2	CASTPAGGGEQYF	TGTGCCAGCACCCCAGCGGGAGGTGGCGAGCAGTACTTC
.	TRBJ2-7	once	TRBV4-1	CASSHSVRYYEQYF	TGCGCCAGCAGCCACAGCGTAAGGTACTACGAGCAGTACTTC
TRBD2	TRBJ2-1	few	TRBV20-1	CSASLLAGGQHYNEQFF	TGCAGTGCTAGTCTCCTAGCGGGGGGCCAACATTACAATGAGCAGTTCTTC